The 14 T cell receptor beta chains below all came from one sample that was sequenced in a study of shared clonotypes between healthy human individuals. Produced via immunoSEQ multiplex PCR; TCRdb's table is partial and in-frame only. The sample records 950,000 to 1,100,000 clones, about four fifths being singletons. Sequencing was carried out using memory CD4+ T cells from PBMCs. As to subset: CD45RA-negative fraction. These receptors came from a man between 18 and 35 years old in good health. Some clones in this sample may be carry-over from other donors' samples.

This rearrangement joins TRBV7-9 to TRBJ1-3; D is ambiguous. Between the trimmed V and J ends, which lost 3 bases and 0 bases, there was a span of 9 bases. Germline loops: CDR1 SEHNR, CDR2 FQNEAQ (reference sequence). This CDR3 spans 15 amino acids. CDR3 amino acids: CASSFSGISGNTIYF. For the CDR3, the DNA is TGTGCCAGCAGCTTCAGTGGAATCTCTGGAAACACCATATATTTT.

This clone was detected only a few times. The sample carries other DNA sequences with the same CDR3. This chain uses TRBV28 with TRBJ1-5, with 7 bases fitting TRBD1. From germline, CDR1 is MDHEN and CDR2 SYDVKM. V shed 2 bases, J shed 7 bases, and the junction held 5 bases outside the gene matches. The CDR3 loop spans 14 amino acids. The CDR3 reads CASSLRQGGQPQHF. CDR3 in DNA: TGTGCCAGCAGTTTACGACAGGGCGGCCAGCCCCAGCATTTT.

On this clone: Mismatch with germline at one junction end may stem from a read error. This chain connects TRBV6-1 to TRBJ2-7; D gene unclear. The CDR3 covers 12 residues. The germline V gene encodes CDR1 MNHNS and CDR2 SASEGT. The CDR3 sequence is CAISEGVGEQYF. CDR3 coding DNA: TGTGCCATCAGTGAAGGAGTAGGCGAGCAGTACTTC.

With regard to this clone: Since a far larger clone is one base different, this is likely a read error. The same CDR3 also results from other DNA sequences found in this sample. The CDR3 DNA sequence: TGTGCCTGGAGCGTATCGGGTGGAAACACCATATATTTT. This gives the protein CAWSVSGGNTIYF. V gene TRBV30 combines with J gene TRBJ1-3, with D unclear. V was trimmed by 3 bases and J by 3 bases, leaving 9 bases between them. This CDR3 is 13 amino acids long. Germline V lookup: CDR1 GTSNPN, CDR2 SVGIG (reference sequence).

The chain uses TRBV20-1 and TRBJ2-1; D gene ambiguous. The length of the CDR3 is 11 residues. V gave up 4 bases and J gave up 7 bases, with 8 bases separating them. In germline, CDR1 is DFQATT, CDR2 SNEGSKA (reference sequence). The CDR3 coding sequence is TGCAGTGCTATTGTAGGGAATGAGCAGTTCTTC. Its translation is CSAIVGNEQFF.

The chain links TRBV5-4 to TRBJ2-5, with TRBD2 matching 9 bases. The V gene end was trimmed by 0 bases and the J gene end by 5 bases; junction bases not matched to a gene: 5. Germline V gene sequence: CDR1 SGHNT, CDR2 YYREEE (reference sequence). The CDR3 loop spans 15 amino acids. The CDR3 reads CASSLVIAGAETQYF. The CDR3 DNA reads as TGTGCCAGCAGCTTGGTTATAGCGGGAGCTGAGACCCAGTACTTC.

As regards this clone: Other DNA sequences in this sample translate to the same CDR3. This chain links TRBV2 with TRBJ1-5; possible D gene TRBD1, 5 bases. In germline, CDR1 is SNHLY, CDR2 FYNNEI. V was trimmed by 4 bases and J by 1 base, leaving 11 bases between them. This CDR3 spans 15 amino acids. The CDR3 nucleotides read TGTGCCAGCAGTGGTGGGGGAAGAAGCAATCAGCCCCAGCATTTT. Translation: CASSGGGRSNQPQHF.

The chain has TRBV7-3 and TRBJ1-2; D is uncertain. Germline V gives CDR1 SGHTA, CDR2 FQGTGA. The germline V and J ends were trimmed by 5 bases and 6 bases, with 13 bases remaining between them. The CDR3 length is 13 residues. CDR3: CASSPEPGNGYTF. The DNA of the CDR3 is TGTGCCAGCAGCCCTGAGCCCGGGAATGGCTACACCTTC.

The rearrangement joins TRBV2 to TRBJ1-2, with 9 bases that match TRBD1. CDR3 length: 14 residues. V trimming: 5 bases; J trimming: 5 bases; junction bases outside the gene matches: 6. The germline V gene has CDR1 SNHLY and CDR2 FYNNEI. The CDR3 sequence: CASSQQGAQYGYTF. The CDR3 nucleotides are TGTGCCAGCAGTCAACAGGGGGCGCAGTATGGCTACACCTTC.

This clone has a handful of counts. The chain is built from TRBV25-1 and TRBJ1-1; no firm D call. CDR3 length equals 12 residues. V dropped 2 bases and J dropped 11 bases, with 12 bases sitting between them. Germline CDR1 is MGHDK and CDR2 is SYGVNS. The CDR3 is CASSEMGGVAFF. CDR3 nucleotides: TGTGCCAGCAGTGAAATGGGTGGGGTGGCTTTCTTT.

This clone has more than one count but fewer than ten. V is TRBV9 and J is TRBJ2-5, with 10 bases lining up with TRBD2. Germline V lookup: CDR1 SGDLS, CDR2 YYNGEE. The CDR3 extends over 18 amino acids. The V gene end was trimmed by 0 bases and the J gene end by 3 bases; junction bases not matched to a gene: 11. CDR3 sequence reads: CASSVASGGLAREETQYF. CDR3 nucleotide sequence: TGTGCCAGCAGCGTAGCATCCGGGGGACTAGCGAGAGAAGAGACCCAGTACTTC.

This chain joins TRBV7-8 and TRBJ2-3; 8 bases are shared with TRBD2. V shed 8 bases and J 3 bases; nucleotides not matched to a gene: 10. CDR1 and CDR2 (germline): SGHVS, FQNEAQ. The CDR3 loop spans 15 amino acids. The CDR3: CASAWRASGTDTQYF. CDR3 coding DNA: TGTGCCAGCGCGTGGAGGGCTAGCGGGACAGATACGCAGTATTTT.

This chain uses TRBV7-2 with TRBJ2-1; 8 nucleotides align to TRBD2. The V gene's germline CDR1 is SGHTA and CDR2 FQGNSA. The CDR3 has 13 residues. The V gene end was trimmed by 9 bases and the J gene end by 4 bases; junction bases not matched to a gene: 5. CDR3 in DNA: TGTGCCAGTCGGGGGGGTCTATACAATGAGCAGTTCTTC. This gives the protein CASRGGLYNEQFF.

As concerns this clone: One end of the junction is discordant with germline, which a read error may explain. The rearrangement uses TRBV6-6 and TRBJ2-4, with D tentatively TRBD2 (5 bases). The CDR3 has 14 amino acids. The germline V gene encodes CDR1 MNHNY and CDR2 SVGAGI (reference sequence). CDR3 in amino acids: CTSSYREEGNIQYF. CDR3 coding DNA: TGTACCAGCAGTTACCGGGAAGAAGGAAACATTCAGTACTTC.